The sequence of this T cell receptor beta chain was determined in a study of PD-L1 blockade in urothelial cancer. Overall study: Males with urothelial cancer arising in the bladder constituted about 90% of the roughly 30 patients.

The sample's time point: pretreatment peripheral blood. Germline V gene lookup returns CDR1 MGHDK and CDR2 SYGVNS. The germline V and J ends were trimmed by 2 bases and 2 bases, with 7 bases remaining between them. The CDR3 loop spans 13 amino acids. Synthetic templates analogous to TCR were spiked into all PCRs individually. Only in-frame clones appear in the TCRdb table, and some are missing; sequencing was by immunoSEQ multiplex PCR. The table lists approximately 56,000 clones, 65% to 90% of them singletons. The receptor was isolated from a man between 65 and 79 years old with urothelial cancer. Specimen: PBMCs, collected around atezolizumab (anti-PD-L1) treatment. V gene TRBV25-1 combines with J gene TRBJ2-7; D uncertain. In DNA form, the CDR3 reads TGTGCCAGCAGTGAAAAACTAACCTACGAGCAGTACTTC. This gives the protein CASSEKLTYEQYF.